This TCR beta chain is drawn from a study of T cells in tuberculosis (dated by TCRdb to the late 2010s). About the investigation overall: To characterize T cells specific for the mycobacterial lipid antigen glucose monomycolate (GMM), the study used CD1B tetramers together with high-throughput TCR immunosequencing. A South African clinical cohort compared IGRA-negative adolescents, IGRA-positive adolescents with latent tuberculosis and adults with active tuberculosis, about ten per group. PBMC from patients with active tuberculosis were archived either before the start of standard anti-tuberculosis treatment or within 7 days of starting that treatment. Overall results and qualifications from the work: Clinical samples were selected based on the availability of cryopreserved specimens, with adults included as active tuberculosis cases and adolescents included as controls. A classifier using the diverse GMM-specific repertoire reached roughly 89% accuracy (AUROC 0.9 to 0.95), compared with 70% to 75% accuracy using GEM motif frequencies. Compared with IGRA-negative controls, TCR-alpha repertoires from active tuberculosis had smaller mean NN-distances to GMM-specific TCRs, which suggests that these TCRs underwent clonal expansion. Smaller NN-distances were partly driven by shorter CDR3-alpha lengths in active tuberculosis patients, and statistical significance was not reached for the TCR-beta difference.

In regard to this clone: Its antigen specificity is not known. Base qualities are missing; no much larger clone stands one base away.

Sample time point, as interpreted from the label and publication: new active TB diagnosis, blood taken before or within 7 days of starting treatment. Patients with active tuberculosis were defined as newly diagnosed, HIV-seronegative South African adults aged 18 years or older. Confirmation of active tuberculosis came from positive sputum smear microscopy and/or a positive M. tuberculosis culture. Immunosequencing was performed on unsorted cryopreserved PBMC and covered 75,000 to 100,000 T cells per clinical donor on average. The germline V gene provides CDR1 MNHEY and CDR2 SVGAGI. V is shortened by 2 bases, J by 2 bases, and the region joining them spans 10 bases. The CDR3 covers 15 residues, taking in both the cysteine and the phenylalanine. Kept here is only the CDR3 DNA, which spans 45 bases and is read in frame from base 1. TCR libraries were generated with the immunoSEQ multiplex PCR assay, using TCR-beta and/or TCR-alpha/delta assays for each sample. The amplified TCR libraries were sequenced on the Illumina high-throughput platform. The original pipeline was this. Clustering and dimensionality reduction were performed using pairwise TCRdist distances among GMM-specific receptors from ex vivo sorted or in vitro expanded T cells. Each clinical repertoire received a mean NN-distance score, defined as the average TCRdist to the nearest 10% of tetramer-positive reference sequences. To compute GEM TCR motif frequency, the fraction of unique TCRs matching known GEM sequences by V/J usage and CDR3 length was calculated. Active tuberculosis was classified by linear discriminant analysis with leave-one-out cross-validation, implemented in scikit-learn. TCRdb obtained this table from immuneACCESS and retained in-frame rearrangements with V and J assigned. These tables miss some clones; where compared with another copy, unresolved V genes account for less than half of the shortfall, and the remainder is unexplained. V, J and clone size are taken as reported in that table, and D and trimming were inferred from the DNA itself. This sample is represented by over 25,000 clones; 92% of them were singletons. Together, the top ten hold around 7% of the sample.

The chain uses TRBV6-5 and TRBJ2-1; 7 matching bases give a weak D call of TRBD2. The TCR comes from an adult with tuberculosis. Some clones in this sample may be carry-over from other donors' samples. Sequencing was performed on PBMCs, taken at tuberculosis diagnosis. Here the CDR3 is given as CASSYGGAPYNEQFF. The sequenced DNA is TGTGCCAGCAGTTACGGGGGGGCCCCCTACAATGAGCAGTTCTTC.